This T cell receptor (beta chain) was captured by sequencing in a study of T cells in localized non-small cell lung cancer. The study, taken as a whole, reports: Elevated blood T cell density was associated with longer overall survival. Clonality of T cells reached its maximum in uninvolved adjacent lung, surpassing tumor. The study sequenced only one region of the tumor. As a result, intratumor heterogeneity could not be excluded and remains possible. Adjacent lung had a median roughly 53 of the 100 largest tumor clones.

Germline V lookup: CDR1 MGHRA, CDR2 YSYEKL. With 3 bases removed from V and 3 bases from J, the gap between germline ends came to 11 bases. There are 14 residues in the CDR3. Produced via immunoSEQ multiplex PCR; TCRdb's table is partial and in-frame only. The sample lists around 70,000 clones, approximately 84% occurring once. In this sample, this clone turned up a few times. Its cognate antigen is unknown. This clonotype was obtained from a female donor over 55 with stage I lung adenocarcinoma. The rearrangement joins TRBV4-1 to TRBJ1-1; perhaps TRBD1 as D (5 bases). This material consisted of peripheral blood, taken before any cancer treatment. Written as DNA, the CDR3 is TGCGCCAGCAGCCAGGGGGACCCCGACACTGAAGCTTTCTTT. It codes for CASSQGDPDTEAFF.